These 10 T cell receptor beta chains were all obtained from the same sample, sequenced in a study of post-analysis software for immune sequencing data. These receptors' antigens are unknown. Prepared libraries of TCR beta cDNA carried unique molecular identifiers. TCRdb independently ran MiXCR on the PCR reads; one entry per CDR3 protein. The sample lists approximately 660,000 distinct CDR3 sequences, approximately 60% occurring once. Whole-study findings and limits: When patients were compared with controls, 5 or 6 TRBV segments were more frequent, TRBV5-6, TRBV5-1 and TRBV20-1 among them.

Sequenced: blood. The receptors were gathered from a girl aged 2 to 10 with multiple sclerosis.

The V and J genes are TRBV7-9 and TRBJ1-1; D remains ambiguous. CDR3 length: 12 residues. Germline CDR1 SEHNR, CDR2 FQNEAQ (reference sequence). The V end was cut by 4 bases, the J end by 8 bases, with 11 bases between. Here the CDR3 DNA reads TGTGCCAGCAGCTCTACCGACGGGGAAGCTTTCTTT. Its translation is CASSSTDGEAFF.

The chain combines TRBV7-9 with TRBJ2-7; 14 bases are a match to TRBD2. The length of the CDR3 is 16 residues. Germline trimming cut 3 bases from V and 5 bases from J; bases unmatched to any gene: 6. Germline values: CDR1 SEHNR, CDR2 FQNEAQ (reference sequence). The CDR3 loop reads CASSLGLAGEPDEQYF. CDR3 bases: TGTGCCAGCAGCTTGGGACTAGCGGGAGAACCCGACGAGCAGTACTTC.

V and J are TRBV29-1 and TRBJ1-1, with unresolved D. From germline, CDR1 is SQVTM and CDR2 ANQGSEA. This CDR3 has 13 residues. V was pared by 4 bases and J by 2 bases, with 11 bases between. CDR3: CSVVVTKNTEAFF. DNA of the CDR3: TGCAGCGTTGTGGTCACGAAAAACACTGAAGCTTTCTTT.

The gene calls are TRBV5-1 and TRBJ2-7, with a possible D match to TRBD2 (7 bases). This CDR3 is 15 amino acids long. The ends were cut back, 4 bases at V and 1 base at J, with 15 bases in the middle. Germline-derived CDR1 and CDR2 are SGHRS and YFSETQ. CDR3: CASSAGEGISYEQYF. In DNA, the CDR3 is TGCGCCAGCAGCGCAGGGGAGGGCATATCCTACGAGCAGTACTTC.

The chain employs TRBV3-1 and TRBJ2-3; 12 positions agree with TRBD2. This CDR3 has 16 residues. Germline V CDR1 and CDR2: LGHDT, YNNKEL (reference sequence). Trimming cost V 2 bases and J 2 bases; bases outside gene matches: 2. The CDR3 DNA reads TGTGCCAGCAGCCAACTAGCGGGAGGGTTCACAGATACGCAGTATTTT. Amino acid sequence: CASSQLAGGFTDTQYF.

In DNA form, the CDR3 reads TGCGCCAGCAGCTTTTCCGGGACAGAGAACACTGAAGCTTTCTTT. Amino acid sequence: CASSFSGTENTEAFF. The chain uses TRBV5-1 and TRBJ1-1, with 7 bases lining up with TRBD1. J gave up 1 base and V 2 bases, and 5 bases lay outside the gene matches. CDR3 length: 15 residues. The germline V gene encodes CDR1 SGHRS and CDR2 YFSETQ.

This clonotype was counted between two and nine times. The chain recombines TRBV6-5 with TRBJ1-2; no clear D gene. The V gene's germline CDR1 is MNHEY and CDR2 SVGAGI. This CDR3 has 14 amino acids. V lost 2 bases and J lost 3, with 10 bases in between. The CDR3 reads CASSYDPTDYGYTF. The CDR3 nucleotides read TGTGCCAGCAGTTACGACCCTACGGACTATGGCTACACCTTC.

V is TRBV20-1 and J is TRBJ2-3, with 8 nucleotides matching TRBD2. The J segment lost 0 bases and the V segment lost 0 bases, leaving 11 bases of the junction unmatched. The CDR3 sequence is 18 residues long. Germline CDR1 and CDR2: DFQATT and SNEGSKA (reference sequence). This chain's CDR3 is CSARDQSRGTSSTDTQYF. The CDR3 coding sequence is TGCAGTGCTAGAGATCAGAGCCGCGGGACTAGTAGCACAGATACGCAGTATTTT.

The V and J genes are TRBV4-3 and TRBJ2-3, with TRBD2 as a possible D gene (5 bases). V dropped 0 bases and J dropped 3 bases, with 16 bases sitting between them. CDR1 and CDR2 (germline): LGHNA, YSLEER. This CDR3 is 17 amino acids long. CDR3 coding DNA: TGCGCCAGCAGCCAAGATGGGAATAGCGAGAATACAGATACGCAGTATTTT. It codes for CASSQDGNSENTDTQYF.

This chain uses TRBV7-2 with TRBJ1-5, with D unresolved. V was clipped by 5 bases and J by 0 bases, with 11 bases between them. Germline-derived CDR1 and CDR2 are SGHTA and FQGNSA. This CDR3 spans 15 amino acids. The CDR3 DNA reads as TGTGCCAGCAGCCCGCAGGTGATTAGCAATCAGCCCCAGCATTTT. Amino acid sequence: CASSPQVISNQPQHF.